Sequencing of this T cell receptor (beta chain) was carried out in a study of blood T cell repertoires in COVID-19. Study overall: Specimens from acute and convalescent COVID-19 originated in the United States, Italy and Spain. Nucleic acid was either cDNA or gDNA, and it came from T cells, B-cell-depleted T cells, or PBMCs.

Germline assignment: CDR1 SEHNR and CDR2 FQNEAQ (reference sequence). Trimming cost V 4 bases and J 11 bases, with 12 bases left between them. The CDR3 spans 12 residues. As processed by the authors: Estimates of nucleated cell counts were drawn from the amplification of reference gene primers. TCRdb keeps only in-frame clones here, not all; method: immunoSEQ multiplex PCR. The DNA was the basis for D and trimming; V, J and clone size are from that table. Here the sample spans approximately 66,000 clones, around 84% being singletons. The V gene is TRBV7-9, the J gene TRBJ1-5; the D gene is possibly TRBD1 (5 bases). This TCR was recovered from a middle-aged man with active COVID-19. The specimen sequenced was peripheral blood. DNA of the CDR3: TGTGCCAGCAGCTCGGGGGGGGAGTCCCAGCATTTT. Residues: CASSSGGESQHF.